These 30 T cell receptor beta chains were all obtained from the same sample, sequenced in a study of cytomegalovirus exposure and HLA in healthy donors (dated by TCRdb to about 2017). Receptor amplification or capture employed the immunoSEQ multiplex PCR assay. A mixture of 60 forward primers for TCR Vbeta segments and 13 reverse primers for TCR Jbeta segments was used in the multiplex PCR. What TCRdb holds here is the immuneACCESS table cut down to in-frame rearrangements. Part of the clones is not present; checked against another copy, under half of the missing clones reflect an unresolved V gene, and the others are unexplained. Here the sample has around 180,000 clones; just under 80% occur a single time. Of the sample, about 13% falls within the top ten clones. Specimen: PBMCs. The receptors were sampled from a woman in her 50s in good health and CMV-seropositive.

The chain couples TRBV7-9 to TRBJ2-3; perhaps TRBD1 as D (6 bases). The CDR3 contains 16 residues. V was cut by 1 base and J by 0 bases, with 11 bases left in between. Germline CDR1 and CDR2: SEHNR and FQNEAQ (reference sequence). In nucleotides, the CDR3 is TGTGCCAGCAGCTTAGGGGGGCCTTCTAGCACAGATACGCAGTATTTT. Residues: CASSLGGPSSTDTQYF. The full variable domain, in which reference TRBV7-9 and TRBJ2-3 provide the parts outside the CDR3, is DTGVSQNPRHKITKRGQNVTFRCDPISEHNRLYWYRQTLGQGPEFLTYFQNEAQLEKSRLLSDRFSAERPKGSFSTLEIQRTEQGDSAMYLCASSLGGPSSTDTQYFGPGTRLTVL.

The chain uses TRBV6-6 and TRBJ2-2; no clear D. CDR1 is MNHNY, CDR2 SVGAGI, per germline (reference sequence). V was shortened by 6 bases and J by 6 bases, with 11 bases between the two germline ends. The CDR3 loop spans 13 amino acids. In DNA, the CDR3 is TGTGCCAGCAGCCCCGTCAGCGCCGGGGAGCTGTTTTTT. Residues: CASSPVSAGELFF.

The J gene is TRBJ2-3, the V gene TRBV9, with a possible D match to TRBD2 (5 bases). V lost 3 bases to trimming and J lost 2 bases, with 16 bases between them. The CDR3 runs 16 residues. CDR1 is SGDLS and CDR2 is YYNGEE in the germline V gene. CDR3 amino acids: CASSAREGRNTDTQYF. The CDR3 DNA reads TGTGCCAGCAGCGCCCGAGAGGGTCGGAACACAGATACGCAGTATTTT.

The chain joins TRBV18 to TRBJ1-5; 7 positions match TRBD1. J was trimmed by 2 bases and V by 3 bases; bases with no gene match: 13. The germline V gene has CDR1 KGHSH and CDR2 LQKENI. The CDR3 extends over 18 amino acids. The CDR3 here is CASSPTAGGNLGNQPQHF. CDR3 nucleotides: TGTGCCAGCTCACCTACCGCAGGGGGGAATCTAGGCAATCAGCCCCAGCATTTT.

A few counts support this clone. The rearrangement links TRBV6-6 to TRBJ1-3; the match to TRBD1 covers 10 bases. The V gene end was trimmed by 0 bases and the J gene end by 2 bases; junction bases not matched to a gene: 1. CDR1 and CDR2 (germline): MNHNY, SVGAGI (reference sequence). The CDR3 contains 16 residues. CDR3 loop: CASSYSGQGTGNTIYF. DNA of the CDR3: TGTGCCAGCAGTTACTCGGGACAGGGGACTGGAAACACCATATATTTT.

This clone was counted between two and nine times. The rearrangement uses TRBV6-1 and TRBJ2-1; 7 nucleotides match TRBD1. The V and J ends lost 1 base and 9 bases, in that order; junction bases with no gene match: 3. Germline values: CDR1 MNHNS, CDR2 SASEGT. This CDR3 has 13 residues. The CDR3 is CASSEDRGTEQFF. As DNA, the CDR3 is TGTGCCAGCAGTGAAGACAGGGGAACTGAGCAGTTCTTC.

The chain recombines TRBV2 with TRBJ2-7; D is perhaps TRBD2 (6 bases). V lost 8 bases to trimming and J lost 12 bases, with 23 bases between them. CDR1 SNHLY and CDR2 FYNNEI come from the germline V gene. This CDR3 contains 13 residues. The CDR3, as DNA: TGTGCCAGCGGCGCGAGGAGGGACCAGGGTGGGTACTTC. Protein: CASGARRDQGGYF.

This clone was found once. V and J are TRBV2 and TRBJ2-6, with 7 bases identical to TRBD2. Germline V gene data show CDR1 as SNHLY and CDR2 as FYNNEI. Trimming took 4 bases from V and 1 from J; bases not matched to a gene: 7. CDR3 length equals 17 residues. CDR3: CASSGSSGKSGANVLTF. The DNA for the CDR3 is TGTGCCAGCAGTGGCTCGAGCGGGAAGTCTGGGGCCAACGTCCTGACTTTC. Looking up the rest from reference TRBV2 and TRBJ2-6 gives the full variable domain: EPEVTQTPSHQVTQMGQEVILRCVPISNHLYFYWYRQILGQKVEFLVSFYNNEISEKSEIFDDQFSVERPDGSNFTLKIRSTKLEDSAMYFCASSGSSGKSGANVLTFGAGSRLTVL.

This rearrangement joins TRBV2 to TRBJ1-5, with 7 bases identical to TRBD1. Germline CDR1 is SNHLY and CDR2 is FYNNEI. Unmatched junction bases numbered 7, after V lost 5 bases and J lost 0 bases. This CDR3 spans 16 amino acids. The CDR3, as DNA: TGTGCCAGCAGTCGCACAGGGGTAAATAGCAATCAGCCCCAGCATTTT. This gives the protein CASSRTGVNSNQPQHF.

The CDR3 is CASSSEILNTEAFF. The DNA of the CDR3 is TGTGCCAGCTCATCGGAGATTCTGAACACTGAAGCTTTCTTT. This chain joins TRBV18 and TRBJ1-1, with no clear D. Trimming left V 5 bases short and J 0 bases short, with 10 bases between. The germline CDR1 and CDR2 sequences are KGHSH and LQKENI. This CDR3 spans 14 amino acids.

The chain joins TRBV7-9 to TRBJ1-1; no clear D. The CDR3 spans 14 residues. Between the trimmed V and J ends, which lost 11 bases and 1 base, there was a span of 17 bases. CDR1 is SEHNR and CDR2 is FQNEAQ in the germline V gene (reference sequence). The CDR3 here is CALSGASQNTEAFF. The CDR3 DNA reads TGTGCCCTCTCGGGAGCATCCCAGAACACTGAAGCTTTCTTT.

CDR3 in amino acids: CASSKDSYNEKLFF. As DNA, the CDR3 is TGCGCCAGCAGCAAGGACAGTTATAATGAAAAACTGTTTTTT. The chain recombines TRBV5-1 with TRBJ1-4; the D gene is possibly TRBD1 (6 bases). The CDR3 contains 14 residues. Between the trimmed V and J ends, which lost 4 bases and 4 bases, there was a span of 11 bases. Germline values: CDR1 SGHRS, CDR2 YFSETQ.

CDR3 coding DNA: TGTGCCAGCAGCTCTCATATAGCGGGGGGGCAGGTACAAGATACGCAGTATTTT. Protein product: CASSSHIAGGQVQDTQYF. This sequence joins TRBV9 and TRBJ2-3; 11 bases map to TRBD2. Trimming took 4 bases from V and 5 from J; bases not matched to a gene: 15. The CDR3 has 18 amino acids. The germline gives CDR1 SGDLS, CDR2 YYNGEE. Full variable domain (missing parts from reference TRBV9 and TRBJ2-3): DSGVTQTPKHLITATGQRVTLRCSPRSGDLSVYWYQQSLDQGLQFLIQYYNGEERAKGNILERFSAQQFPDLHSELNLSSLELGDSALYFCASSSHIAGGQVQDTQYFGPGTRLTVL.

This chain links TRBV2 with TRBJ1-3; the D gene is possibly TRBD1 (5 bases). The CDR3 runs 14 residues. Trimming cost V 6 bases and J 0 bases, with 9 bases left between them. CDR1 and CDR2 (germline): SNHLY, FYNNEI. CDR3: CASSRTFSGNTIYF. Here the CDR3 DNA reads TGTGCCAGCAGCCGGACATTCTCTGGAAACACCATATATTTT.

As DNA, the CDR3 is TGTGCCAGCAGCCCGACAGGGGCGCACAATGAGCAGTTCTTC. Translated: CASSPTGAHNEQFF. This rearrangement joins TRBV4-2 to TRBJ2-1; 8 bases map to TRBD1. J gave up 5 bases and V 4 bases, and 4 bases lay outside the gene matches. This CDR3 spans 14 amino acids. CDR1 is LGHNA and CDR2 is YNFKEQ in the germline V gene.

The V call is TRBV14, the J call TRBJ2-7; TRBD1 aligns across 9 bases. Per the germline V gene, CDR1 is SGHDN and CDR2 is FVKESK. The CDR3 consists of 14 residues. Trimming took 4 bases from V and 6 from J; bases not matched to a gene: 7. The CDR3 sequence is CASSLRTGGFEQYF. The CDR3 DNA is TGTGCCAGCAGCCTTAGAACAGGGGGCTTCGAGCAGTACTTC.

In its sample, this clone was seen once. DNA of the CDR3: TGCAGCGTCCCCGGGACACTGGGGACCGGGGAGCTGTTTTTT. It specifies CSVPGTLGTGELFF. This chain connects TRBV29-1 to TRBJ2-2, with D possibly being TRBD1 (6 bases). Germline values: CDR1 SQVTM, CDR2 ANQGSEA. V was shortened by 6 bases and J by 5 bases, with 16 bases between the two germline ends. The CDR3 is made up of 14 amino acids.

The chain couples TRBV14 to TRBJ1-1; TRBD1 agrees at 8 bases. Germline V CDR1 and CDR2: SGHDN, FVKESK. This CDR3 has 13 residues. J lost 10 bases, V lost 2 bases, and 6 bases had no gene match. The CDR3 here is CASSQPGQVGAFF. The DNA for the CDR3 is TGTGCCAGCAGCCAACCGGGACAGGTAGGAGCTTTCTTT.

The chain carries TRBV29-1 and TRBJ1-1; 7 nucleotides line up with TRBD1. The CDR3 has 13 amino acids. The trim removed 7 bases at V and 4 bases at J, leaving 9 bases unmatched. The germline V gene has CDR1 SQVTM and CDR2 ANQGSEA. CDR3 coding DNA: TGCAGCGCACATGACAGGGCGGGCACTGAAGCTTTCTTT. Protein product: CSAHDRAGTEAFF.

The chain uses TRBV7-9 and TRBJ1-2; 7 bases are shared with TRBD1. CDR3 length equals 15 residues. Germline loops: CDR1 SEHNR, CDR2 FQNEAQ (reference sequence). The V segment lost 1 base and the J segment 8 bases; nucleotides outside the gene matches: 10. The CDR3 region is CASSLVVRGIRGYTF. The CDR3 bases are TGTGCCAGCAGCTTAGTGGTCAGGGGGATCCGGGGCTACACCTTC.

The V gene is TRBV19, the J gene TRBJ1-1; possible D gene TRBD1, 6 bases. Germline-derived CDR1 and CDR2 are LNHDA and SQIVND (reference sequence). Trimming took 3 bases from V and 0 from J, leaving 11 bases between them. The CDR3 sequence is 15 residues long. In DNA, the CDR3 is TGTGCCAGTAGTATGTGGGGGCAGTTGAACACTGAAGCTTTCTTT. Translating it yields CASSMWGQLNTEAFF.

The V call is TRBV4-2, the J call TRBJ2-5, with TRBD1 as a possible D gene (6 bases). This CDR3 has 15 residues. Germline loops: CDR1 LGHNA, CDR2 YNFKEQ. The V end was cut by 2 bases, the J end by 0 bases, with 10 bases between. The CDR3 is CASSQSRGYQETQYF. CDR3 nucleotides: TGTGCCAGCAGCCAATCTAGGGGGTACCAAGAGACCCAGTACTTC.

Comments on this clone: The junction departs from the called germline gene at one end, perhaps through a read error. V is TRBV5-1 and J is TRBJ2-5; TRBD2 aligns across 16 bases. The CDR3 is 17 amino acids. In germline, CDR1 is SGHRS, CDR2 YFSETQ. The CDR3 sequence: CTSSPGLAGGPQETQYF. The CDR3 nucleotides are TGCACCAGCAGCCCGGGACTAGCGGGGGGGCCCCAAGAGACCCAGTACTTC.

The chain couples TRBV6-4 to TRBJ1-2, with 7 bases lining up with TRBD1. The germline CDR1 and CDR2 sequences are MRHNA and SNTAGT. Trimming removed 0 bases from V and 7 bases from J; junction bases left unmatched: 5. CDR3 length: 14 residues. The DNA for the CDR3 is TGTGCCAGCAGTGACTCGAGGGGGCGCGGTGGCTACACCTTC. Protein sequence: CASSDSRGRGGYTF.

The chain uses TRBV30 and TRBJ2-3; D is possibly TRBD1 (6 bases). The CDR3 runs 13 residues. CDR1 and CDR2 from the germline V gene are GTSNPN and SVGIG (reference sequence). Between the trimmed V and J ends, which lost 3 bases and 2 bases, there was a span of 9 bases. Here the CDR3 reads CAWSRDNTDTQYF. CDR3 bases: TGTGCCTGGAGCCGGGACAACACAGATACGCAGTATTTT.

This clone was seen more than once but under ten times. The V gene is TRBV5-4, the J gene TRBJ2-3; maybe TRBD2 (6 bases). Germline values: CDR1 SGHNT, CDR2 YYREEE (reference sequence). Deletions cut 0 bases from V and 2 bases from J, with 7 bases between. CDR3 size: 14 residues. CDR3 sequence: CASSLERVTDTQYF. CDR3 nucleotides: TGTGCCAGCAGCTTGGAGCGGGTCACAGATACGCAGTATTTT.

This chain joins TRBV11-1 and TRBJ2-7, with TRBD1 as a possible D gene (5 bases). The CDR3 covers 15 residues. V was trimmed by 1 base and J by 2 bases, leaving 12 bases between them. Germline loops: CDR1 SGHAT, CDR2 FQDESV (reference sequence). The CDR3: CASSLVQGSTYEQYF. CDR3 DNA sequence: TGTGCCAGCAGCTTAGTCCAGGGAAGCACCTACGAGCAGTACTTC.

The chain recombines TRBV13 with TRBJ2-1; 8 bases are a match to TRBD2. The trim removed 5 bases at V and 8 bases at J, leaving 14 bases unmatched. The CDR3 sequence is 16 residues long. In germline, CDR1 is PRHDT, CDR2 FYEKMQ (reference sequence). CDR3 nucleotide sequence: TGTGCCAGCAGCGCCCGACTTGGCGGGGGGATTGATGAGCAGTTCTTC. Translated: CASSARLGGGIDEQFF.

V gene TRBV6-5 combines with J gene TRBJ1-2, with 8 bases that match TRBD1. Germline V gene sequence: CDR1 MNHEY, CDR2 SVGAGI. Losses at the gene ends were 1 base for V and 4 bases for J; bases not matched to a gene: 5. This CDR3 comprises 15 residues. The CDR3 sequence is CASSYLGQASYGYTF. In DNA form, the CDR3 reads TGTGCCAGCAGTTACTTGGGACAGGCTAGCTATGGCTACACCTTC.

This chain connects TRBV18 to TRBJ2-3, with a possible D match to TRBD2 (6 bases). Germline lookup yields CDR1 KGHSH and CDR2 LQKENI. V lost 0 bases and J lost 5, with 15 bases in between. The CDR3 has 16 amino acids. The DNA of the CDR3 is TGTGCCAGCTCACCACCGGAGGGCCGTCGAGAAGATACGCAGTATTTT. Protein sequence: CASSPPEGRREDTQYF.